This TCR beta chain was obtained from a study of T cell responses to AZD1222 COVID-19 vaccine. This clone occurred once. TCRdb's table, derived via immunoSEQ multiplex PCR, lists solely in-frame clones and lacks some. The sample holds around 110,000 clones, about 88% seen once. CDR3 length: 14 amino acids. CDR1 is LNHDA and CDR2 is SQIVND in the germline V gene (reference sequence). Trimming cost V 3 bases and J 0 bases, with 6 bases left between them. The V and J genes are TRBV19 and TRBJ1-5, with no clear D. This sample comprised peripheral blood, obtained on day 0 of AZD1222 vaccination. The clonotype was recovered from an adult in good health. The CDR3 bases are TGTGCCAGTAGTATGACGGTTAGCAATCAGCCCCAGCATTTT. It specifies CASSMTVSNQPQHF.